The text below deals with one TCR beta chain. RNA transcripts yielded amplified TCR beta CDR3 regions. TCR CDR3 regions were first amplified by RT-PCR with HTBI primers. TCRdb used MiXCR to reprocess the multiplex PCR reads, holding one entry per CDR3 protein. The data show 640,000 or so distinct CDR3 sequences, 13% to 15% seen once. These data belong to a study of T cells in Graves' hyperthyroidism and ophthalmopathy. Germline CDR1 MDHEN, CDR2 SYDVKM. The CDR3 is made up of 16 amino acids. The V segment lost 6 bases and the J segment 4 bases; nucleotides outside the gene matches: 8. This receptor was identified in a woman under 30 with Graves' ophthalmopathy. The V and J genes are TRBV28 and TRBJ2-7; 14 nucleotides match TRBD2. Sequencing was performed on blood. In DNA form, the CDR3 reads TGTGCCAGCAGGGGTATGGGACTAGCGGGAGAATACGAGCAGTACTTC. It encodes CASRGMGLAGEYEQYF.